The 10 T cell receptor beta chains below were found in one sample sequenced in a study of cytomegalovirus exposure and HLA in healthy donors. Researchers ran the PCR with 60 Vbeta and 13 Jbeta primers. Some clones are missing from TCRdb's copy, which holds only in-frame ones; the method was immunoSEQ multiplex PCR. The sample has around 170,000 clones; roughly 80% are singletons. Sequencing used PBMCs. All receptors derive from a woman aged 18-30 years in good health and CMV-seronegative.

The V and J genes are TRBV9 and TRBJ2-1; 12 nucleotides align to TRBD2. The CDR3 loop spans 17 amino acids. CDR1 SGDLS and CDR2 YYNGEE come from the germline V gene. The trim removed 4 bases at V and 2 bases at J, leaving 7 bases unmatched. CDR3 sequence (DNA): TGTGCCAGCAGCTTCCGGACTAGCGGGAACACCTACAATGAGCAGTTCTTC. Translating it yields CASSFRTSGNTYNEQFF.

This rearrangement joins TRBV4-1 to TRBJ2-1; 11 bases match TRBD2. Germline values: CDR1 MGHRA, CDR2 YSYEKL. The J segment lost 11 bases and the V segment lost 4 bases, leaving 13 bases of the junction unmatched. The CDR3 runs 16 residues. In nucleotides, the CDR3 is TGCGCCAGCAGCCTCACTCCGGGACTAGCGGTCTATAAGCAGTTCTTC. It yields the protein CASSLTPGLAVYKQFF.

This clone was seen more than once but under ten times. This chain links TRBV7-6 with TRBJ1-4, with a tentative D call TRBD1 (5 bases). CDR3 length equals 15 residues. CDR1 is SGHVS and CDR2 is FNYEAQ in the germline V gene. Between the trimmed V and J ends, which lost 5 bases and 0 bases, there was a span of 10 bases. CDR3 region: CASSLSGSTNEKLFF. CDR3 nucleotides: TGTGCCAGCAGCCTCTCAGGGTCAACTAATGAAAAACTGTTTTTT.

This clone was detected a few times. The V gene is TRBV28, the J gene TRBJ2-4; 8 positions agree with TRBD1. This CDR3 contains 15 residues. V dropped 4 bases and J dropped 7; count of bases not matched to a gene: 9. The germline CDR1 and CDR2 sequences are MDHEN and SYDVKM. The CDR3 spells CASSSVQGAMNIQYF. Written as DNA, the CDR3 is TGTGCCAGCAGTTCGGTCCAGGGGGCGATGAACATTCAGTACTTC.

The chain links TRBV7-9 to TRBJ2-7, with D uncertain. Between the trimmed V and J ends, which lost 1 base and 6 bases, there was a span of 7 bases. The CDR3 is 12 amino acids. Germline V CDR1 and CDR2: SEHNR, FQNEAQ (reference sequence). The DNA for the CDR3 is TGTGCCAGCAGCTTAGTGACTGCCGAGCAGTACTTC. Translated: CASSLVTAEQYF.

The chain links TRBV4-1 to TRBJ2-7; D possibly corresponds to TRBD2 (7 bases). CDR3 length equals 15 residues. V was trimmed by 1 base and J by 2 bases, leaving 12 bases between them. Germline V gene data show CDR1 as MGHRA and CDR2 as YSYEKL. CDR3 loop: CASSQAGGLAYEQYF. DNA for the CDR3: TGCGCCAGCAGCCAAGCCGGGGGGCTAGCCTACGAGCAGTACTTC.

This chain uses TRBV5-1 with TRBJ2-3; the match to TRBD2 covers 13 bases. The CDR3 runs to 15 residues. Per the germline V gene, CDR1 is SGHRS and CDR2 is YFSETQ. With V trimmed by 4 bases and J by 6 bases, 5 bases remained unmatched. The CDR3 DNA follows: TGCGCCAGCAGCACTAGCGGGGGGGCCGAGGATACGCAGTATTTT. Translated, it gives CASSTSGGAEDTQYF.

This rearrangement joins TRBV7-6 to TRBJ2-1; tentative D call: TRBD1 (6 bases). Germline V gene data show CDR1 as SGHVS and CDR2 as FNYEAQ. The CDR3 covers 13 residues. The ends were cut back, 9 bases at V and 8 bases at J, with 17 bases in the middle. The DNA of the CDR3 is TGTGCCAGTGGGGGCCCCGGATCGTATGAGCAGTTCTTC. Amino acid sequence: CASGGPGSYEQFF.

This chain joins TRBV7-9 and TRBJ1-1; D remains ambiguous. CDR3 length: 14 residues. V was clipped by 8 bases and J by 3 bases, with 16 bases between them. CDR1 is SEHNR, CDR2 FQNEAQ, per germline (reference sequence). The CDR3 DNA reads as TGTGCCAGCCAACAAGGAGGGCCCGACACTGAAGCTTTCTTT. Translation: CASQQGGPDTEAFF.

The chain has TRBV7-2 and TRBJ2-1, with 8 positions matching TRBD2. The V gene end was trimmed by 2 bases and the J gene end by 3 bases; junction bases not matched to a gene: 3. CDR1 SGHTA and CDR2 FQGNSA come from the germline V gene. This CDR3 is built from 15 residues. The chain's CDR3 is CASSLWTSSYNEQFF. The CDR3 region has the DNA TGTGCCAGCAGCTTATGGACTAGCAGCTACAATGAGCAGTTCTTC.